This T cell receptor (beta chain) was obtained from a study of blood T cell repertoires in COVID-19. Authors' data handling: Researchers report that nucleated cell counts were estimated from reference gene primer amplification. Sequencing used immunoSEQ multiplex PCR; TCRdb keeps in-frame clones, though not all of them. Clone size and the V and J calls come from that table; the DNA yielded D and trimming. The table records over 50,000 clones, 70% to 90% of them present only once. This CDR3 region has 12 residues. CDR1 is MGHRA, CDR2 YSYEKL, per germline. Trimming removed 3 bases at V and 9 bases at J, with 6 bases between.

The specimen was peripheral blood. This chain joins TRBV4-1 and TRBJ1-6; D remains unclear. This clonotype originated in a man between 65 and 85 years old with acute or convalescent COVID-19. CDR3 sequence (DNA): TGCGCCAGCAGCCATAGCGGTTCACCCCTCCACTTT. Its protein is CASSHSGSPLHF.